This paragraph reports one TCR beta chain. Its antigen is not known. The entry originates in a study of CXCR3-negative and CXCR3-positive naive CD8 T cells. The study, taken as a whole, reports: The study found more hydrophobic TRB CDR3s in CXCR3-positive naive cells than in CXCR3-negative naive cells.

It was by 5' RACE with UMI labels that the TRB cDNA libraries were prepared. TCRdb reprocessed the 5' RACE reads, with one entry per CDR3 protein and no DNA. The sample spans 100,000 to 150,000 distinct CDR3 sequences; the ten largest clones claim around 0.37%. The CDR3 totals 14 residues. CDR1 is MNHEY and CDR2 is SVGEGT in the germline V gene. The chain carries TRBV6-2 or TRBV6-3 and TRBJ2-7; lacking DNA, the TRBD1 call made by TCRdb goes unchecked. The receptor was isolated from a human donor in good health. Some clones in this sample may be carry-over from other donors' samples. The material sequenced was naive CXCR3+ CD8+ T cells from blood. Subset indicated: CD45RO-CCR7+CD27+CD95- naive CD8+ T cells expressing CXCR3 (TNR3+). CDR3 sequence: CASSDRGFTYEQYF.